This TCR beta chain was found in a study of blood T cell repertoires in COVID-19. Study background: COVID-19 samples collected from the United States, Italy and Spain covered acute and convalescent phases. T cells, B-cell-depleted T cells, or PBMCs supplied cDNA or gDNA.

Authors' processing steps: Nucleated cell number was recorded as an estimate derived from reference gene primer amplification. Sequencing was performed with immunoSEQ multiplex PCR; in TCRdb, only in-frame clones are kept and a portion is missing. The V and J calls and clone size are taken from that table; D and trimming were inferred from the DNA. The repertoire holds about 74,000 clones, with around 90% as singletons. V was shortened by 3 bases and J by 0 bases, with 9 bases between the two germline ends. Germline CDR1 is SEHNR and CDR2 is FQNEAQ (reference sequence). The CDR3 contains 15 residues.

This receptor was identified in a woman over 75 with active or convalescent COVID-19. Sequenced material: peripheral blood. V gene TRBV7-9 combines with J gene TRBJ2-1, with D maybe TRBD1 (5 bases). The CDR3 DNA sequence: TGTGCCAGCAGCTTCCCCAGGGACTCCTACAATGAGCAGTTCTTC. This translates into CASSFPRDSYNEQFF.